This T cell receptor (beta chain) comes out of a study of T cell therapy after organ transplantation. Study summary: T cells were expanded 2 to 3 weeks with 30 CMV class I/II epitopes. General observations from the study: Minimal repertoire change after therapy followed marked pretherapy expansions in nonresponders.

Notes on this clone: Its antigen is not known.

TCRdb keeps only in-frame clones here, not all; method: immunoSEQ multiplex PCR. Here the sample spans some 47,000 clones, 94% being singletons. Germline V gives CDR1 LNHNV, CDR2 YYDKDF (reference sequence). The CDR3 runs 13 residues. The ends lost 6 bases at V and 2 bases at J; junction bases unmatched: 1. The receptor was derived from a human patient who had received a solid organ transplant and had CMV disease. The source material was CD8+ T cells from blood, sampled before autologous CMV-specific T cell therapy. The chain has TRBV15 and TRBJ2-5; 9 bases align to TRBD2. The CDR3: CATRTSGQETQYF. CDR3 DNA sequence: TGTGCCACCAGGACTAGCGGTCAAGAGACCCAGTACTTC.